This T cell receptor (beta chain) was identified during a study of cytomegalovirus exposure and HLA in healthy donors. The study, taken as a whole, reports: In the roughly 120 validation repertoires, a later analysis found that first-cohort TCR clusters tended to co-occur. The dataset shows that most TCR sequences were rare, while some public TCRs occurred in many donors. The authors enumerated 150 to 200 TCR beta chains as linked to cytomegalovirus. Cytomegalovirus status was reportedly diagnosed by the classifier with high specificity and sensitivity.

Worth noting for this clone: The antigen remains undetermined.

Generated by immunoSEQ multiplex PCR, the TCRdb table keeps only in-frame clones and is missing some. The sample includes under 250,000 clones, approximately 87% seen only once; the top ten take around 5.4%. The CDR3 loop spans 12 amino acids. Trimming pared 7 bases from V and 7 bases from J, leaving 13 bases between. Germline CDR1 reads SQVTM; CDR2 reads ANQGSEA. Sequencing was performed on PBMCs. The chain combines TRBV29-1 with TRBJ1-4; D gene unclear. This TCR derives from a woman aged 18-29 years in good health and CMV-seronegative. The CDR3 is CSAPDSGEKLFF. CDR3 nucleotide sequence: TGCAGCGCTCCCGACTCGGGTGAAAAACTGTTTTTT.